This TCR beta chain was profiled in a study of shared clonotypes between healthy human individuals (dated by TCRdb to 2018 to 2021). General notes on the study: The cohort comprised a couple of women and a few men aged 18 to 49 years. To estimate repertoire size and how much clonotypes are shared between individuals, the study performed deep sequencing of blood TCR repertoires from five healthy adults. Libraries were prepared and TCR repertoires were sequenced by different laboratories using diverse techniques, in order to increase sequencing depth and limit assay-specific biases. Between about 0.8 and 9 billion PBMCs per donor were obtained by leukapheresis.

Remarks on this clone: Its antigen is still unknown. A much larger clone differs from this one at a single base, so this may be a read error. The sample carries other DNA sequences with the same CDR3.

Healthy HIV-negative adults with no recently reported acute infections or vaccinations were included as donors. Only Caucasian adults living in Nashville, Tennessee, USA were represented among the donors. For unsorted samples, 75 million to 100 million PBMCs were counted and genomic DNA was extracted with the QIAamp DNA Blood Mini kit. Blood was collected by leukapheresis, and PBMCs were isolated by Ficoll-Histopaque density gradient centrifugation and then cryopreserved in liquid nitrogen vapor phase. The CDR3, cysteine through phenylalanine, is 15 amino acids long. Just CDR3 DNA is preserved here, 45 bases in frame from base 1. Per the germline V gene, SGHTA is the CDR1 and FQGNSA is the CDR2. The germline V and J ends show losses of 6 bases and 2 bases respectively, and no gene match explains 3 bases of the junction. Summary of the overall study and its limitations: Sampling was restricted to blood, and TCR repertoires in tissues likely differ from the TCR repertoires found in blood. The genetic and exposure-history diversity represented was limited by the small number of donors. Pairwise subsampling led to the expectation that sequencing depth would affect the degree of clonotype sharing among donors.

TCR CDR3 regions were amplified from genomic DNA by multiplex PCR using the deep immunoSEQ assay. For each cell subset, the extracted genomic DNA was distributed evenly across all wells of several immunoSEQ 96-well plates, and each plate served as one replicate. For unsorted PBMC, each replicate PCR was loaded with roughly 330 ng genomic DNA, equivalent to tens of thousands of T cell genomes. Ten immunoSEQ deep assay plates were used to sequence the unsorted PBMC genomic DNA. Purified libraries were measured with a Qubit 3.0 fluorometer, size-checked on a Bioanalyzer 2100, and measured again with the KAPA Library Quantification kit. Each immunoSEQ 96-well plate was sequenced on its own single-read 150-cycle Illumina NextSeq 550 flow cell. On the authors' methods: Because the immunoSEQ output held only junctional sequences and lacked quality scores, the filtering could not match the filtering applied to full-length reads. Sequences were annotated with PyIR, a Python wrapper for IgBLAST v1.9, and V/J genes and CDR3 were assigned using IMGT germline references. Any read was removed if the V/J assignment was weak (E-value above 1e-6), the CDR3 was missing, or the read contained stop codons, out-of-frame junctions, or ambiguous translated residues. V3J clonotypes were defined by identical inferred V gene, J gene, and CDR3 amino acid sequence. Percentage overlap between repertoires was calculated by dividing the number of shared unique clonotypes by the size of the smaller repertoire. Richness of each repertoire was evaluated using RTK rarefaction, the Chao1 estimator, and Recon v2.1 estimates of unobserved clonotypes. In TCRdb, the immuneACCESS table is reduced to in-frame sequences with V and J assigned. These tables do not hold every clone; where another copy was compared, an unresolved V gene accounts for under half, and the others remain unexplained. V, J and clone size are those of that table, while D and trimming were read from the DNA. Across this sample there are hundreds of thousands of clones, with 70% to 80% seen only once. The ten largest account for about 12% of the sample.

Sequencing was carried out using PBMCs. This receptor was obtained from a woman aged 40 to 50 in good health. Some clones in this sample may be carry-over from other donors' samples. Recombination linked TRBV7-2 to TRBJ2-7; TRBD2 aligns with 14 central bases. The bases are TGTGCCAGCAGGGGGGGACTAGCGGGAGCCTACGAGCAGTACTTC. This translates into CASRGGLAGAYEQYF.